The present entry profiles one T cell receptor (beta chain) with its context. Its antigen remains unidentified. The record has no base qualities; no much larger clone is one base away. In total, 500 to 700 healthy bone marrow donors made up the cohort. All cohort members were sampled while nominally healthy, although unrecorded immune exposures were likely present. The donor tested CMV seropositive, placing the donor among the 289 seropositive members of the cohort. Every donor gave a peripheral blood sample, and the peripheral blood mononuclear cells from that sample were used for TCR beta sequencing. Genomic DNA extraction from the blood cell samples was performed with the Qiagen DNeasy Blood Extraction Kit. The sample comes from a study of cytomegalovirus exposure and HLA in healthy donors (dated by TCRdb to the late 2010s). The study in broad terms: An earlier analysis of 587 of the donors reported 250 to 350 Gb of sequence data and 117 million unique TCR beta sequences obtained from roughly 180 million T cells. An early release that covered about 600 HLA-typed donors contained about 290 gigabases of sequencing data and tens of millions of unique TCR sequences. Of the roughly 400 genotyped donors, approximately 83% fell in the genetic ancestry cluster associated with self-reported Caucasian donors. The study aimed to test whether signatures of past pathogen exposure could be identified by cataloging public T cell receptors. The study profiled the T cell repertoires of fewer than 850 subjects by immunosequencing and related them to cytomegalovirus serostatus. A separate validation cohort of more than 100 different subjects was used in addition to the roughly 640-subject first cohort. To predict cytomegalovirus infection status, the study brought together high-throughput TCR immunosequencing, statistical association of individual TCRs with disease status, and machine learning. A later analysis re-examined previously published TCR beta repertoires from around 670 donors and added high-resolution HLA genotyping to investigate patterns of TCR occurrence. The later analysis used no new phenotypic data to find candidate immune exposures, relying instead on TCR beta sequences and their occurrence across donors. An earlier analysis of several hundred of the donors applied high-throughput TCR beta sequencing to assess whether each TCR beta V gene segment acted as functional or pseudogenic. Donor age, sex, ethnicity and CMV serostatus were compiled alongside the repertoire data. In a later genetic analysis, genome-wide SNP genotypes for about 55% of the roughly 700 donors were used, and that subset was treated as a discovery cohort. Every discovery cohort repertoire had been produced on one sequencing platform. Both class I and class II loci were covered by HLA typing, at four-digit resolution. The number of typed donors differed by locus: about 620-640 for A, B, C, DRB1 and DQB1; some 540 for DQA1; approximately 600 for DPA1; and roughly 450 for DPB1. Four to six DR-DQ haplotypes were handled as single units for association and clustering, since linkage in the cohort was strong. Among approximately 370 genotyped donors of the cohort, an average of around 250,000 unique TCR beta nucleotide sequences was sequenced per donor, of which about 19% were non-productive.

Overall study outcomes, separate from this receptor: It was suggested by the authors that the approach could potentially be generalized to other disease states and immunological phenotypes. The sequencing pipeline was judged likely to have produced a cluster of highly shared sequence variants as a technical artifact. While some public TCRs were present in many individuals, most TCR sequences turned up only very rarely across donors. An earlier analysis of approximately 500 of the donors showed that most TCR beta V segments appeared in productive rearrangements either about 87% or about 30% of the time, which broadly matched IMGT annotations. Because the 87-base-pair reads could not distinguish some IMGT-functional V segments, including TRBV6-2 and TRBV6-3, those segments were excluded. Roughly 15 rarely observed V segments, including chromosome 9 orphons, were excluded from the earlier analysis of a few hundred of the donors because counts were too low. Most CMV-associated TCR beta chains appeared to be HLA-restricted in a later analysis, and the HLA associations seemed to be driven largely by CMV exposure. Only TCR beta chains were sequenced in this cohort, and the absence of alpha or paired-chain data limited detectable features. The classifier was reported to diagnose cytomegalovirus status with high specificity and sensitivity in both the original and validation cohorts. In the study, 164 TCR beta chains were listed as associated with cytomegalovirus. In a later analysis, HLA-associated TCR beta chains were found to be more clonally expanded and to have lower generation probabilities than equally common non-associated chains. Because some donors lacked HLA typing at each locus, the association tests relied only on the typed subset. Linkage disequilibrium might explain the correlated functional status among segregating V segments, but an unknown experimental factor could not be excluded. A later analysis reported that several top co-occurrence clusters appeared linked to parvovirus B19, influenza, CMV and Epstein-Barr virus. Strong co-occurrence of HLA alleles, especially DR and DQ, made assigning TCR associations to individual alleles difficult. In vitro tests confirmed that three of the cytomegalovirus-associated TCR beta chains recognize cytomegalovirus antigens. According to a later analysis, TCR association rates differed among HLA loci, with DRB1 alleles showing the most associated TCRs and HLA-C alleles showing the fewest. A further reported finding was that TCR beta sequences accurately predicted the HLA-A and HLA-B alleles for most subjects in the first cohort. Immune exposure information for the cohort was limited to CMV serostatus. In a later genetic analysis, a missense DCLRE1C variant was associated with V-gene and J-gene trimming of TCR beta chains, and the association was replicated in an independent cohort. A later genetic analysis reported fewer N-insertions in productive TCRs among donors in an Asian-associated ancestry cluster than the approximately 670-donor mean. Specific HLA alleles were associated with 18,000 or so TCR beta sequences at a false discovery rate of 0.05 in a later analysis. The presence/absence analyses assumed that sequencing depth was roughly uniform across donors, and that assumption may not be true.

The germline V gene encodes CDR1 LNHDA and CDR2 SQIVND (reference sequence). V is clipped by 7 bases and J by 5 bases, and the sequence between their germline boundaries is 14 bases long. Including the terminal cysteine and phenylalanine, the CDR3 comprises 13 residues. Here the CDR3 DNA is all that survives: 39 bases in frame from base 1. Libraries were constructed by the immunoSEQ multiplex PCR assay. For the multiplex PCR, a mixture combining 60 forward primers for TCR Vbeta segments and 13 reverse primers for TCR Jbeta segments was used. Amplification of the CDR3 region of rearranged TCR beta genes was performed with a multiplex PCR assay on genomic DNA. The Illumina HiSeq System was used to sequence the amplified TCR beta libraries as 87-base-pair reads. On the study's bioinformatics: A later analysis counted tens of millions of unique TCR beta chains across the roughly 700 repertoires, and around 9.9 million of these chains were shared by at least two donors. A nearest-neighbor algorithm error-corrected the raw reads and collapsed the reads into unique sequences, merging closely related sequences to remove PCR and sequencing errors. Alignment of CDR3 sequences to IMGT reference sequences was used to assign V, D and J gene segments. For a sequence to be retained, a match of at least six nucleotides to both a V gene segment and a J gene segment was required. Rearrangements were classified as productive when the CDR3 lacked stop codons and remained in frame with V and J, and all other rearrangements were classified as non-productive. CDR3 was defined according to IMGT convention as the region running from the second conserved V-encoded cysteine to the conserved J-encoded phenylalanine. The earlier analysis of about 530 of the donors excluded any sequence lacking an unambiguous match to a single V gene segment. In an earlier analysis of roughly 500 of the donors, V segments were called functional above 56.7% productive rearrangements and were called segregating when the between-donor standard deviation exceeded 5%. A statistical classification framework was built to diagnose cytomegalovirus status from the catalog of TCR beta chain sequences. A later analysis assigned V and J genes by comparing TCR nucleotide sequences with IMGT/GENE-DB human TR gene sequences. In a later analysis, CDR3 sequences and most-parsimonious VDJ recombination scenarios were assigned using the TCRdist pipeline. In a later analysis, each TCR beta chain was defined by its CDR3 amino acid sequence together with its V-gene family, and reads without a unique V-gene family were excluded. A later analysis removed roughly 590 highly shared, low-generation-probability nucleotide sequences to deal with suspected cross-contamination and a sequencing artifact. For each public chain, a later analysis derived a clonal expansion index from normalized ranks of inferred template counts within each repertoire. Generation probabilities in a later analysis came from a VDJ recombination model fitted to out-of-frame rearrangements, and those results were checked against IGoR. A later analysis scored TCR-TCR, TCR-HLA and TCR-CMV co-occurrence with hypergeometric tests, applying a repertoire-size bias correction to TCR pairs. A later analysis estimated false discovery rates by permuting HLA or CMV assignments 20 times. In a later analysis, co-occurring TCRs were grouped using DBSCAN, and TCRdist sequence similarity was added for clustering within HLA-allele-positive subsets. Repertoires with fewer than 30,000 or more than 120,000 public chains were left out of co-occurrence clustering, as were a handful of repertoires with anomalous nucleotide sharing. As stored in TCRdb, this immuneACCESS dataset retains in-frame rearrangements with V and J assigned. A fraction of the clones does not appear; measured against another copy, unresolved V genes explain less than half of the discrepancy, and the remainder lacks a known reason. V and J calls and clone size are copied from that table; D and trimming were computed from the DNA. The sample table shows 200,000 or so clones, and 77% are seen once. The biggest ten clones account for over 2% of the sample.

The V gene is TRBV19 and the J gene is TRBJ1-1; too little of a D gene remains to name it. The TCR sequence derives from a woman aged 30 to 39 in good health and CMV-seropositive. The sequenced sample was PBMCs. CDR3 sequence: CASNEGGTTEAFF. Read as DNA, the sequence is TGTGCCAGTAATGAAGGAGGTACGACTGAAGCTTTCTTT.